Listed here are 6 T cell receptor beta chains from one sample, sequenced in a study of metastatic and nonmetastatic thyroid tumors. TCRdb reprocessed the PCR reads via MiXCR. The table records more than 7,000 clones, about 25% of them present only once. Thyroid surgery had not been preceded by any treatment in any patient. Sequenced sample: adjacent normal tissue. The receptors were gathered from a female donor with papillary thyroid cancer or a benign thyroid nodule (not recorded which). Some clones in this sample may be carry-over from other donors' samples.

Judged by abundance, this clone is medium-sized. Other nucleotide sequences from this sample produce the same CDR3. The J gene is TRBJ2-7, the V gene TRBV11-2; tentative D call: TRBD1 (7 bases). The germline V and J ends were trimmed by 5 bases and 2 bases, with 16 bases remaining between them. The CDR3 totals 15 residues. The germline V gene encodes CDR1 SGHAT and CDR2 FQNNGV. DNA for the CDR3: TGTGCCAGCAGCCTGTTGGCAGGGGGGACCTACGAGCAGTACTTC. This translates into CASSLLAGGTYEQYF. Full variable domain (outside the CDR3, taken from reference TRBV11-2 and TRBJ2-7): EAGVAQSPRYKIIEKRQSVAFWCNPISGHATLYWYQQILGQGPKLLIQFQNNGVVDDSQLPKDRFSAERLKGVDSTLKIQPAKLEDSAVYLCASSLLAGGTYEQYFGPGTRLTVT.

In regard to this clone: A read error may be the cause here, since a much bigger clone is one base away. This sample also contains other DNA sequences that code for the same CDR3. V is TRBV28 and J is TRBJ2-3; possible D gene TRBD1, 6 bases. Per the germline V gene, CDR1 is MDHEN and CDR2 is SYDVKM. The CDR3 runs to 15 residues. CDR3 residues: CASSPLGARTDTQYF. DNA of the CDR3: TGCGCCAGCAGTCCCCTGGGGGCTAGGACAGATACGCAGTATTTT.

Concerning this clone: Germline is not matched at one junction end, which may reflect a read error. The chain links TRBV7-8 to TRBJ2-3; D call uncertain. The germline V gene has CDR1 SGHVS and CDR2 FQNEAQ. The CDR3 sequence is 16 residues long. CDR3 bases: TGTGCCATCAGCCAGTGGTCCTTAGCAAGCACAGATACTCAGTATTTT. It translates to CAISQWSLASTDTQYF.

This chain connects TRBV5-1 to TRBJ2-5; unclear D gene. Germline loops: CDR1 SGHRS, CDR2 YFSETQ. This CDR3 has 13 amino acids. V was pared by 0 bases and J by 7 bases, with 10 bases between. CDR3 sequence: CASSLGQRGTQYF. The CDR3 DNA is TGCGCCAGCAGCTTGGGGCAGCGCGGGACCCAGTACTTC. Complete variable domain (other parts from reference TRBV5-1 and TRBJ2-5): KAGVTQTPRYLIKTRGQQVTLSCSPISGHRSVSWYQQTPGQGLQFLFEYFSETQRNKGNFPGRFSGRQFSNSRSEMNVSTLELGDSALYLCASSLGQRGTQYFGPGTRLLVL.

This clone is labeled as medium-sized (0.01 to 0.1%). V and J are TRBV7-2 and TRBJ1-6; D is uncertain. CDR1 SGHTA and CDR2 FQGNSA come from the germline V gene. Trimming took off 5 bases at V and 7 bases at J, with 18 bases between the two ends. CDR3 length: 16 amino acids. CDR3 amino acids: CASSPDTIRANSPLHF. DNA of the CDR3: TGTGCCAGCAGCCCAGACACCATACGAGCAAATTCACCCCTCCACTTT.

J is TRBJ2-1 and V is TRBV20-1; 13 positions agree with TRBD2. The CDR3 consists of 17 residues. The V gene end was trimmed by 7 bases and the J gene end by 7 bases; junction bases not matched to a gene: 16. The germline V gene encodes CDR1 DFQATT and CDR2 SNEGSKA (reference sequence). The CDR3 is CSVNGLAGVVNENEQFF. In DNA, the CDR3 is TGCAGTGTCAACGGACTAGCGGGAGTAGTAAACGAAAATGAGCAGTTCTTC.